Listed below are T cell receptor beta chains from one sample, sequenced in a study of Graves' ophthalmopathy and Graves' hyperthyroidism. TCRdb redid the calling of the multiplex PCR reads with MiXCR, one entry per CDR3 protein. The table includes 650,000 to 900,000 distinct CDR3 sequences, 40% detected once. Sequencing was carried out using peripheral blood. The source is an adult man with Graves' ophthalmopathy. Each CDR3 is given with its conserved first and last residue. A D gene is named only where the DNA matches it firmly. Not every row has a clone size; where given, it reads once, few, many or a size class.

.	TRBV10-3	.	TRBJ1-6	TGTGCCAGCAGCTCCGGGACGGCACAATCACCCCTCCACTTT	CASSSGTAQSPLHF
.	TRBV19	.	TRBJ1-5	TGTGCCTGGAGTGTAGTGGGGGGGGACCAGCCCCAGCATTTT	CAWSVVGGDQPQHF
TRBD1	TRBV29-1	.	TRBJ2-6	TGCAGCGTCTACGGACAGGGGGCCGTGGGGGCCAACGTCCTGACTTTC	CSVYGQGAVGANVLTF
.	TRBV19	few	TRBJ1-1	TGTGCCAGTAGTATGGACCGGGGGGAAATTACCTTGAACACTGAAGCTTTCTTT	CASSMDRGEITLNTEAFF
.	TRBV7-9	.	TRBJ2-7	TGTGCCAGCAGACTAAGCGGCCCCTACGAGCAGTACTTC	CASRLSGPYEQYF
.	TRBV7-9	.	TRBJ2-6	TGTGCCAGCAGGCCCAGGGGAGCTGGGGCCAACGTCCTGACTTTC	CASRPRGAGANVLTF
TRBD1	TRBV10-3	many	TRBJ2-2	TGTGCCATCAGTGACGACAGGGCGGGCACCGGGGAGCTGTTTTTT	CAISDDRAGTGELFF
.	TRBV24-1	.	TRBJ2-2	TGTGCCACCAGTCGACAGCCGACCGGGGAGCTGTTTTTT	CATSRQPTGELFF
TRBD1	TRBV7-2	many	TRBJ1-1	TGTGCCAGCAGCACCCACAGGGGGAACACTGAAGCTTTCTTT	CASSTHRGNTEAFF
TRBD1	TRBV2	.	TRBJ2-5	TGTGCCAGCAGCCCGGACAGGGGCGCTCCCACCGCGACCCAGTACTTC	CASSPDRGAPTATQYF
.	TRBV7-9	many	TRBJ1-3	TGTGCCAGCAGCCTTAGTGTCGGAAACACCATATATTTT	CASSLSVGNTIYF
.	TRBV10-3	.	TRBJ1-5	TGTGCCATCAGTGGGGGTATAGGTCAGCCCCAGCATTTT	CAISGGIGQPQHF
.	TRBV7-2	.	TRBJ2-2	TGTGCCAGTAGCCCTCTAGGTCCCGGGGAGCTGTTTTTT	CASSPLGPGELFF
.	TRBV2	many	TRBJ2-7	TGTGCCAGCAGTGAGCGCCAGGGTTTCTACGAGCAGTACTTC	CASSERQGFYEQYF
.	TRBV7-8	many	TRBJ2-7	TGTGCCAGCAGCTTAGATCGGAGCTCCTACGAGCAGTACTTC	CASSLDRSSYEQYF
.	TRBV7-9	.	TRBJ1-1	TGTGCCAGCAGCCTCGACAGTACCATTAACACTGAAGCTTTCTTT	CASSLDSTINTEAFF
.	TRBV5-6	.	TRBJ1-1	TGTGCCAGCAGCGTGGGACACCTGAGGGAGGCTTTCTTT	CASSVGHLREAFF
.	TRBV25-1	.	TRBJ1-1	TGTGCCAGCAGTGCCCAGTTAGGGTCCCACCCTCTGAACACTGAAGCTTTCTTT	CASSAQLGSHPLNTEAFF
.	TRBV10-2	.	TRBJ1-2	TGCGCCCTGAGAGGGTCCAACTATGGCTACACCTTC	CALRGSNYGYTF
.	TRBV7-8	.	TRBJ2-7	TGTGCCAGCAGTTTTGTAACCCACCAGTACTTC	CASSFVTHQYF
.	TRBV7-9	few	TRBJ1-1	TGTGCCAGCAGCTCTGGGACATTATCGATTTCAGAAGCTTTCTTT	CASSSGTLSISEAFF
TRBD2	TRBV19	.	TRBJ2-7	TGTGCCAGTAGTATAGGCAGCGGGGTCTACGAGCAGTACTTC	CASSIGSGVYEQYF
.	TRBV2	many	TRBJ2-2	TGTGCCAGCAGTGAAACGGGACTTAACACCGGGGAGCTGTTTTTT	CASSETGLNTGELFF
.	TRBV7-8	many	TRBJ1-1	TGTGCCAGCAGCTCCCTCTCGGCCACTGAAGCTTTCTTT	CASSSLSATEAFF
.	TRBV10-3	.	TRBJ1-6	TGTGCCAGCAGTTTATGGTACGGCTCACCCCTCCACTTT	CASSLWYGSPLHF
TRBD2	TRBV5-5	.	TRBJ2-7	TGTGCCAGCAGCTTGTTCTCGGGACTAGCGGCCTTCTACGAGCAGTACTTC	CASSLFSGLAAFYEQYF
.	TRBV29-1	many	TRBJ1-1	TGCAGCGTTGAGGGTGGGACGGTAGCGAACACTGAAGCTTTCTTT	CSVEGGTVANTEAFF
TRBD1	TRBV6-5	few	TRBJ2-5	TGTGCCAGCAGTTCCCGGACAGGGTTGGGGGGGACCCAGTACTTC	CASSSRTGLGGTQYF
TRBD2	TRBV7-2	many	TRBJ2-5	TGTGCCAGCACAAAACCGGGACTAGAAGAGACCCAGTACTTC	CASTKPGLEETQYF
.	TRBV10-3	many	TRBJ2-7	TGTGCCACCGCGAGAGGGGAGTTAACTTACGAGCAGTACTTC	CATARGELTYEQYF
.	TRBV20-1	few	TRBJ1-4	TGCAGTGCTAGTAGTAAAACAGATCATGAAAAACTGTTTTTT	CSASSKTDHEKLFF
TRBD1	TRBV20-1	.	TRBJ1-1	TGCAGTGCTAGAGATCCTAGGGACAGGGAAGCTTTCTTT	CSARDPRDREAFF
TRBD1	TRBV7-6	many	TRBJ1-6	TGTGCCAGCAGCTTAGAGAAGGGGGCGCGAGGCTCACCCCTCCACTTT	CASSLEKGARGSPLHF
TRBD1	TRBV10-3	.	TRBJ1-6	TGTGCCAGCAGTGGACAGGGGATCAATTCACCCCTCCACTTT	CASSGQGINSPLHF
.	TRBV14	.	TRBJ2-2	TGTGCCAGCAGCCCCTGGGGGGGGCAGGCCGGGGAGCTGTTTTTT	CASSPWGGQAGELFF
.	TRBV7-9	many	TRBJ2-7	TGTGCCAGCAGCTTAGCCGCGTTGGGAGGCGAGCAGTACTTC	CASSLAALGGEQYF